This TCR beta chain originates from a study of blood T cell repertoires in COVID-19. Across the study: T cells, B-cell-depleted T cells, or PBMCs supplied cDNA or gDNA.

In the study's own analysis: Amplification from reference gene primers served as the basis for estimated nucleated cell counts. The repertoire was sequenced with immunoSEQ multiplex PCR; TCRdb's copy has only in-frame clones and lacks some. That table supplies the V and J calls and clone size; D and trimming were determined from the DNA. The table includes 150,000 to 200,000 clones, around 86% detected once. The V and J ends lost 6 bases and 5 bases respectively, with 19 bases between them. The CDR3 sequence is 15 residues long. The V gene's germline CDR1 is MNHEY and CDR2 SMNVEV (reference sequence).

The clonotype comes from an elderly woman in a cohort sampled during active or convalescent COVID-19. The sample comprised peripheral blood. The chain uses TRBV27 and TRBJ2-5; weak D call: TRBD1 (6 bases). CDR3 sequence reads: CASRDAPGTIETQYF. CDR3 bases: TGTGCCAGCAGAGACGCCCCCGGGACAATCGAGACCCAGTACTTC.